The T cell receptor (beta chain) under discussion was sequenced for a study of blood T cells in healthy people across ages. Findings and limits, study-wide: Percentage of naive T cells showed a strong correlation with TCR beta diversity. Higher diversity, along with more naive CD4+ cells, distinguished long-lived donors from aged donors. Without sorted subsets, naive and antigen-experienced compartments could not be conclusively compared.

A J-beta primer mix and a sample-barcoded 5' primer were used in a second PCR of about 6 to 12 cycles. TCRdb re-derived calls from the 5' RACE reads in MiXCR, one entry per CDR3 protein. The sample comprises about a million distinct CDR3 sequences, roughly two fifths of which are singletons, and around 12% rests with the top ten. Germline V gene lookup returns CDR1 LGHNA and CDR2 YSLEER. J was trimmed by 4 bases and V by 4 bases; bases with no gene match: 11. CDR3 length equals 16 residues. In regard to this clonotype: What it binds is not known.

This clonotype was sampled from a man younger than 35 in good health. V gene TRBV4-3 combines with J gene TRBJ2-3; 7 bases map to TRBD2. The material sequenced was blood. CDR3 sequence reads: CASSPGVAGASDTQYF. CDR3 nucleotides: TGCGCCAGCAGCCCGGGAGTAGCGGGCGCCTCAGATACGCAGTATTTT.